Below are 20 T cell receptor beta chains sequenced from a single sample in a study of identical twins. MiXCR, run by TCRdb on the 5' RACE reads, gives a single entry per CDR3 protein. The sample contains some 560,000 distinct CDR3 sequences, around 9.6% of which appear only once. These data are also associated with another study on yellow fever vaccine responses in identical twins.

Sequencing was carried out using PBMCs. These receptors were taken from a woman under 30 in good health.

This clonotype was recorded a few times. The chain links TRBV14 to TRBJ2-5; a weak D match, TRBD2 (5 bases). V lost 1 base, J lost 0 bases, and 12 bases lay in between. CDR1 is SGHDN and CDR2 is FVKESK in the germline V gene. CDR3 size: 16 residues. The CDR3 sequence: CASSQVASFYQETQYF. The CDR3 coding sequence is TGTGCCAGCAGCCAAGTGGCTAGCTTTTACCAAGAGACCCAGTACTTC.

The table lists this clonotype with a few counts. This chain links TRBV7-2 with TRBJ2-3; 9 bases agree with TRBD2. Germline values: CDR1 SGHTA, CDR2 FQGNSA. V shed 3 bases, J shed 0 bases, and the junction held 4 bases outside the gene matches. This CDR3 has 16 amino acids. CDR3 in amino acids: CASSFPGLASTDTQYF. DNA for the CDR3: TGTGCCAGCAGCTTCCCGGGACTAGCAAGCACAGATACGCAGTATTTT.

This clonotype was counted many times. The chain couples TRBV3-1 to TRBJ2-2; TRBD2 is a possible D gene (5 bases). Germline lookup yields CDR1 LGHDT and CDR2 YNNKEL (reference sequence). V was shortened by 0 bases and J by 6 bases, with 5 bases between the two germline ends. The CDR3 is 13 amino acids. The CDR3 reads CASSQEGAGELFF. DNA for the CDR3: TGTGCCAGCAGCCAAGAGGGAGCCGGGGAGCTGTTTTTT.

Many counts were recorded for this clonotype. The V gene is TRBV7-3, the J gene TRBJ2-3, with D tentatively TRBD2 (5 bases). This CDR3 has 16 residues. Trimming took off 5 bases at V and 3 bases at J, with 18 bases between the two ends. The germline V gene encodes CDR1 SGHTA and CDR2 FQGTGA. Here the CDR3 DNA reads TGTGCCAGCAGCCCCCTGTCAGGCCGAGGGACAGATACGCAGTATTTT. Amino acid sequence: CASSPLSGRGTDTQYF.

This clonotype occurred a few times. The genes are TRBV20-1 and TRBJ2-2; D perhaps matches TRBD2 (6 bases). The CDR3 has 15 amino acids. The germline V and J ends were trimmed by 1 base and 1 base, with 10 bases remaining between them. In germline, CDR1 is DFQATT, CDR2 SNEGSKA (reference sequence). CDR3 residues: CSARGAGRNTGELFF. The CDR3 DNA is TGCAGTGCTAGAGGGGCGGGGAGGAACACCGGGGAGCTGTTTTTT.

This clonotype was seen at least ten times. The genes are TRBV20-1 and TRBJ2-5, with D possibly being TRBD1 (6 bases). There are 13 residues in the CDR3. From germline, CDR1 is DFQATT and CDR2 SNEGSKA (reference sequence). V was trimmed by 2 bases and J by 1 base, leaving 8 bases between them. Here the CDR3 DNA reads TGCAGTGCTAGAAGACAGGTCCAAGAGACCCAGTACTTC. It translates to CSARRQVQETQYF.

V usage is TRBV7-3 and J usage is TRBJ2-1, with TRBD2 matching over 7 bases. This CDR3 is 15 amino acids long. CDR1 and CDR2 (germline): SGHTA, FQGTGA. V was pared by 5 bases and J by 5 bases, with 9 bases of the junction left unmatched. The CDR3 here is CASSEQAGLNNEQFF. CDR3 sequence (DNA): TGTGCCAGCAGCGAACAAGCGGGGTTAAACAATGAGCAGTTCTTC.

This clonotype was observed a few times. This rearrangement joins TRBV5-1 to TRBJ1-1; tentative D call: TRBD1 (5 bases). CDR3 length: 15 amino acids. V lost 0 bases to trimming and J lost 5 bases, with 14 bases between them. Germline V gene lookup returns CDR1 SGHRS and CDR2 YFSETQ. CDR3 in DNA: TGCGCCAGCAGCTTGGTATTTGAAGGGGAGACTGAAGCTTTCTTT. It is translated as CASSLVFEGETEAFF.

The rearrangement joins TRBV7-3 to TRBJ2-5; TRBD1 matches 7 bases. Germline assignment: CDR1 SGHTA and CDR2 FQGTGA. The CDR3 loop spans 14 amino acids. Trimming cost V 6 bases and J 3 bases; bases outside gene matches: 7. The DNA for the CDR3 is TGTGCCAGCAGTCCGACAGGGCCCAAAGAGACCCAGTACTTC. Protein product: CASSPTGPKETQYF.

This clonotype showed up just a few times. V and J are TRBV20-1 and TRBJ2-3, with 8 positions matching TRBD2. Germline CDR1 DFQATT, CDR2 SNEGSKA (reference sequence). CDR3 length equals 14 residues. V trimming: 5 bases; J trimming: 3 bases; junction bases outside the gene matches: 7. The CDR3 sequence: CSAGPGLVTDTQYF. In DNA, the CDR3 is TGCAGTGCTGGGCCGGGACTAGTTACAGATACGCAGTATTTT.

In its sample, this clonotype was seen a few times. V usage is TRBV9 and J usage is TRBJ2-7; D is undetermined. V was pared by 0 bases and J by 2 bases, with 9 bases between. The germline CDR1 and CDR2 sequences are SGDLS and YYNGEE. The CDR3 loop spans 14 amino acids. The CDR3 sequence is CASSVAPDPYEQYF. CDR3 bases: TGTGCCAGCAGCGTAGCTCCGGACCCCTACGAGCAGTACTTC. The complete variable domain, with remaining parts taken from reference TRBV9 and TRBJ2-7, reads DSGVTQTPKHLITATGQRVTLRCSPRSGDLSVYWYQQSLDQGLQFLIQYYNGEERAKGNILERFSAQQFPDLHSELNLSSLELGDSALYFCASSVAPDPYEQYFGPGTRLTVT.

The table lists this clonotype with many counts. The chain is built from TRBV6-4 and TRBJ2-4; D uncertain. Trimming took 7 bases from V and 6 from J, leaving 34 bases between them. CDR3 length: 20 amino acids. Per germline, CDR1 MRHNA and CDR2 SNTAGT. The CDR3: CASIGPIALVKPARLNIQYF. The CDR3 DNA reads TGTGCCAGCATAGGTCCCATTGCCTTAGTCAAACCCGCCAGGTTAAACATTCAGTACTTC.

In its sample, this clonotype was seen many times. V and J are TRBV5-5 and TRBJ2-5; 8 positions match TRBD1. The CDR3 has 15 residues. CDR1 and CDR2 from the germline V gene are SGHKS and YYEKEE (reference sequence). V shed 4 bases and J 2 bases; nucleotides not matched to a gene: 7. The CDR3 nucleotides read TGTGCCAGCAGCCCCGGACAGGGAGTTCAAGAGACCCAGTACTTC. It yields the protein CASSPGQGVQETQYF. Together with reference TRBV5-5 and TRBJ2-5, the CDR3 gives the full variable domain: DAGVTQSPTHLIKTRGQQVTLRCSPISGHKSVSWYQQVLGQGPQFIFQYYEKEERGRGNFPDRFSARQFPNYSSELNVNALLLGDSALYLCASSPGQGVQETQYFGPGTRLLVL.

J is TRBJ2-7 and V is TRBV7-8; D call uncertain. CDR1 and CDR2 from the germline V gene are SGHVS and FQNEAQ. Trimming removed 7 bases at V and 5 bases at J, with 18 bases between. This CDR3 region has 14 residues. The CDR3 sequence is CASTPLVGSHEQYF. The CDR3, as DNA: TGTGCCAGCACCCCATTGGTGGGGTCCCACGAGCAGTACTTC.

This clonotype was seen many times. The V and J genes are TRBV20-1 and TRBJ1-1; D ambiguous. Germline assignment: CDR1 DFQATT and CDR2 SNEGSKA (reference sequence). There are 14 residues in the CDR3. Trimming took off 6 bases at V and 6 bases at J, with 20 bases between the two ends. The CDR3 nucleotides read TGCAGTGCCAGTGGACTCTACCGGGGAGCTGAAGCTTTCTTT. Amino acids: CSASGLYRGAEAFF.

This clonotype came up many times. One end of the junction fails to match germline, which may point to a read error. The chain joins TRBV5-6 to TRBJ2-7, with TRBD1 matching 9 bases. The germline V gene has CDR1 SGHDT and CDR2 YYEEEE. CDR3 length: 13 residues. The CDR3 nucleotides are TGTGCCAGCAGCTTGGGGTCGGGACAGGGATCTATCTTC. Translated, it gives CASSLGSGQGSIF.

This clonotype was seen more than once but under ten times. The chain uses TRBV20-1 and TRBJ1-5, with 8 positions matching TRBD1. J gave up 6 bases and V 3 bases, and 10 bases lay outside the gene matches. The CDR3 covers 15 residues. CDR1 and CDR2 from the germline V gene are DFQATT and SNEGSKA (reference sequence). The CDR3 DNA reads TGCAGTGCTAGCCCAGGGGGCGTGAGAGCTCAGCCCCAGCATTTT. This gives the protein CSASPGGVRAQPQHF.

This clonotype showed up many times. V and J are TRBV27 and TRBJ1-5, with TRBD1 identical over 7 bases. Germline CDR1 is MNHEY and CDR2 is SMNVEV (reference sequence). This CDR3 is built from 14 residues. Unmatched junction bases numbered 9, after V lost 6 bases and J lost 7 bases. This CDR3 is CASRTTGTDQPQHF. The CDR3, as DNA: TGTGCCAGCAGGACGACAGGGACCGACCAGCCCCAGCATTTT.

The CDR3 region has the DNA TGTGCCAGCAGTTACAGTCGAGGGGGGTTCTTC. This codes for CASSYSRGGFF. The chain employs TRBV6-2 or TRBV6-3 and TRBJ2-1; the D gene is possibly TRBD1 (6 bases). The CDR3 totals 11 residues. Per germline, CDR1 MNHEY and CDR2 SVGEGT. V lost 2 bases and J 15 bases, leaving 11 bases between the germline ends.

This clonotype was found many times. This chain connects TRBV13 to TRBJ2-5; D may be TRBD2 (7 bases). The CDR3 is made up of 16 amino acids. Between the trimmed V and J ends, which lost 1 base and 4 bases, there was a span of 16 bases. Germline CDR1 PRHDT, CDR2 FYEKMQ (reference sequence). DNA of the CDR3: TGTGCCAGCAGCTTAGAAGGGCGGGGGCGGACAGAGACCCAGTACTTC. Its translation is CASSLEGRGRTETQYF.